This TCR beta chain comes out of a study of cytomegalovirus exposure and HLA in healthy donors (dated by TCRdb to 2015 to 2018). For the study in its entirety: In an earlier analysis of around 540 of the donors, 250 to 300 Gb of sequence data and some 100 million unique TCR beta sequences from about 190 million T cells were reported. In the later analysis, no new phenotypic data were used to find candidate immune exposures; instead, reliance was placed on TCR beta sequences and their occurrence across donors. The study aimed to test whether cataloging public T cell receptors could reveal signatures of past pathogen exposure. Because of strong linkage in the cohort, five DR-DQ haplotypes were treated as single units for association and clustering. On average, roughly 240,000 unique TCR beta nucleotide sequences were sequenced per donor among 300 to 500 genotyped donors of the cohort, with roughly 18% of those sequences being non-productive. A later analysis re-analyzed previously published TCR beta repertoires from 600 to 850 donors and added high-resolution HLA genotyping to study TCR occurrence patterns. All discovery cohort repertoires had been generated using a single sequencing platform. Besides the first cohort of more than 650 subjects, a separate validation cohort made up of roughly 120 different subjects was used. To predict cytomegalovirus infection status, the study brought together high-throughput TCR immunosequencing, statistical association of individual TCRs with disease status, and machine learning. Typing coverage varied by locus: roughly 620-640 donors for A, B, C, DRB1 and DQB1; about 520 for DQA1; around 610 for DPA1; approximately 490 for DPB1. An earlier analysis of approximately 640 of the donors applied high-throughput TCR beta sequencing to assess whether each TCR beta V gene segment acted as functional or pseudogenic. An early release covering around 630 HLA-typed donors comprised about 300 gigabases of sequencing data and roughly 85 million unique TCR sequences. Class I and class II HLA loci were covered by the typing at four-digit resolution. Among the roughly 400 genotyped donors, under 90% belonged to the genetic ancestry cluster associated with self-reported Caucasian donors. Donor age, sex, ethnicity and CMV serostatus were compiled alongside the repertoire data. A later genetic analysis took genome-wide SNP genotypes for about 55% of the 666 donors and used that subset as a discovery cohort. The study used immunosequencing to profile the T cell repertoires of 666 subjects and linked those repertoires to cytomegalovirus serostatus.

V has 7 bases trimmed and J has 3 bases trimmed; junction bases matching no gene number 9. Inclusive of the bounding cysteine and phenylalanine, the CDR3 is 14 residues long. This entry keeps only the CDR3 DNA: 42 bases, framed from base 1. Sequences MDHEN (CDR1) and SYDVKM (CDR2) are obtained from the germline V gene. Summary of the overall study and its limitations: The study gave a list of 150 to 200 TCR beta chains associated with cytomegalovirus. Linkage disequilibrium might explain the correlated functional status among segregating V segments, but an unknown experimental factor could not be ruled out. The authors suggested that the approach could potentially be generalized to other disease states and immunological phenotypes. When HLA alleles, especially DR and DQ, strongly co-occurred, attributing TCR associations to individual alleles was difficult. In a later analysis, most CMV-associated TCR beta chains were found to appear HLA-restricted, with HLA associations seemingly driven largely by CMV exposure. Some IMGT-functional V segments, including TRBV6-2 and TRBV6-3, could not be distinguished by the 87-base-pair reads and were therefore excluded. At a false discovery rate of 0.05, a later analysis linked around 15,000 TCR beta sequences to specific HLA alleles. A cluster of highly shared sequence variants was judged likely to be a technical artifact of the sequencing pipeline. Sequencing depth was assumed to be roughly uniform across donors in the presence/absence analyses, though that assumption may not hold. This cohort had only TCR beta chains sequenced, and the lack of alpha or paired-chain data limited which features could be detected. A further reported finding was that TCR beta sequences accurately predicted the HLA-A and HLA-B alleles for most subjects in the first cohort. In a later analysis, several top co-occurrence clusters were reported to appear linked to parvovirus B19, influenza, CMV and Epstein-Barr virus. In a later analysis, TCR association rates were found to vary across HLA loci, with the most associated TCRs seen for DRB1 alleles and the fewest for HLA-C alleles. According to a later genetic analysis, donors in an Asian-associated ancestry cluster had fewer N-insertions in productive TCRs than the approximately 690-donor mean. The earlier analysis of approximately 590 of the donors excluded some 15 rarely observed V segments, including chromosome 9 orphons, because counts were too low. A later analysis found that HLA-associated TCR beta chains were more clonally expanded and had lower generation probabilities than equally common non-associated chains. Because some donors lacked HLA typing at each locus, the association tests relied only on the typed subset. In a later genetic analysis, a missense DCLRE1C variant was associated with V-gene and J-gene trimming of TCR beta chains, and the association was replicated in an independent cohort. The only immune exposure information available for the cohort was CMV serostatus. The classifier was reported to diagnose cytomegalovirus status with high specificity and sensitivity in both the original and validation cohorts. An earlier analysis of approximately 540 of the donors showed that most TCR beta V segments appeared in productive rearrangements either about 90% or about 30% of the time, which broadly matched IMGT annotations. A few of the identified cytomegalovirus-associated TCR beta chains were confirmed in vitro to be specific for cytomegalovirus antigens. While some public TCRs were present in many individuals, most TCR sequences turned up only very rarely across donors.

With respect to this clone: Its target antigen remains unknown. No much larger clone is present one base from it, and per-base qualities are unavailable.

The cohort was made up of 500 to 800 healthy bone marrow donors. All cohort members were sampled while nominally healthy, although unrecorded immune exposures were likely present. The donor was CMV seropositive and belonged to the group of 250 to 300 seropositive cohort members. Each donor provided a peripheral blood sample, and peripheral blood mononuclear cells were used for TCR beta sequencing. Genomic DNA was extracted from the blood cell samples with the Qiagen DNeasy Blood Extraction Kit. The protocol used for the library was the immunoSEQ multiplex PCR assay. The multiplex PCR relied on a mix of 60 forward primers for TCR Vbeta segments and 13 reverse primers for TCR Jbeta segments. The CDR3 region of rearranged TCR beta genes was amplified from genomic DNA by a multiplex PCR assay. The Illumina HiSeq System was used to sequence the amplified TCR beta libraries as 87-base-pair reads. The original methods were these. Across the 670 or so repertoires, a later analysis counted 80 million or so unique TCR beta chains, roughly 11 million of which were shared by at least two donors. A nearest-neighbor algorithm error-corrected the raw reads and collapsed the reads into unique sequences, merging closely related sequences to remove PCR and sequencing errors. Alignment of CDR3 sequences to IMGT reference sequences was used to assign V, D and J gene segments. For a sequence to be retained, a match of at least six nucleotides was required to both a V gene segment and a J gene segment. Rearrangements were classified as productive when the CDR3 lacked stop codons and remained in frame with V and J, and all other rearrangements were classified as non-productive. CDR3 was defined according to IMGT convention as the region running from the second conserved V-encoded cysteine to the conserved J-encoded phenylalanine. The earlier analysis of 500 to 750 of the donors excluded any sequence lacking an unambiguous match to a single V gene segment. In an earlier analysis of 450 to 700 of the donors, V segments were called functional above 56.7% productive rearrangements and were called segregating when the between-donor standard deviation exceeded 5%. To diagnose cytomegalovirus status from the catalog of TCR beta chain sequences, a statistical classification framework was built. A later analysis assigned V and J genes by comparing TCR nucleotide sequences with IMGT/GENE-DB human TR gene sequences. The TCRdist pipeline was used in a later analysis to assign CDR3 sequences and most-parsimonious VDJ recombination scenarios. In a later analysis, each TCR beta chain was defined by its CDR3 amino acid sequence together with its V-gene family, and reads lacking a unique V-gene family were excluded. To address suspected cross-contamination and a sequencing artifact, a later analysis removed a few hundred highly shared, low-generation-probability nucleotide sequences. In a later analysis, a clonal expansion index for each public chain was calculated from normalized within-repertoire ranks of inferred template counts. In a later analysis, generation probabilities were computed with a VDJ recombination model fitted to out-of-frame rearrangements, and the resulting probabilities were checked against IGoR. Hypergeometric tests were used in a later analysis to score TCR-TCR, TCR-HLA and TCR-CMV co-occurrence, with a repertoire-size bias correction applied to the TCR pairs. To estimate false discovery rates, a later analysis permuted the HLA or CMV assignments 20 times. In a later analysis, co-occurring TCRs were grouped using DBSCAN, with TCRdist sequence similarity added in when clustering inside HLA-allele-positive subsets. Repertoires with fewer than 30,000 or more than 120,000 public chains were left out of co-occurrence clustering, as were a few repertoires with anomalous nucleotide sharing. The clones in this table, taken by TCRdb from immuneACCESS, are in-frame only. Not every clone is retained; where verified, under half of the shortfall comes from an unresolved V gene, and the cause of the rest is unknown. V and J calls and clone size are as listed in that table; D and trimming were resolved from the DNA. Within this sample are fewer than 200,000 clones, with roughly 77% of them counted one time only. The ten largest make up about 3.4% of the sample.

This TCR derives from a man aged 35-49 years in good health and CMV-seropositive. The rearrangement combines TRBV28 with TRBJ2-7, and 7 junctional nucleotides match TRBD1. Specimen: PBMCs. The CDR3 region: CASTPGQNFYEQYF. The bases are TGTGCCAGCACTCCGGGACAGAATTTCTACGAGCAGTACTTC.